Each of the 30 T cell receptor beta chains below was sequenced from the same sample in a study of blood T cells in healthy people across ages. Next came a second PCR, run for about 7 to 12 cycles, which used a sample-barcoded 5' primer along with a J-beta primer mix. TCRdb used MiXCR to reprocess the 5' RACE reads, holding one entry per CDR3 protein. The table includes 750,000 to 1,000,000 distinct CDR3 sequences, around 29% detected once. The data also belong to a second study, concerning T cells of mothers and their children.

Sequenced material: blood. These receptors were taken from a woman in her 40s in good health.

V is TRBV27 and J is TRBJ2-7; the D gene could be TRBD1 or TRBD2 (6 bases each). The germline CDR1 and CDR2 sequences are MNHEY and SMNVEV (reference sequence). This CDR3 comprises 15 residues. V was pared by 5 bases and J by 0 bases, with 14 bases between. CDR3 coding DNA: TGTGCCAGCAGTCCCCGGGGGCCCGCCTCCTACGAGCAGTACTTC. Translated: CASSPRGPASYEQYF.

This clonotype turned up a few times. The chain recombines TRBV5-1 with TRBJ2-1; TRBD2 matches 7 bases. The CDR3 runs 16 residues. The germline V gene encodes CDR1 SGHRS and CDR2 YFSETQ. Trimming at V came to 2 bases and at J to 1 base, leaving 6 bases not matched to a gene. CDR3 protein: CASSLWGGGSYNEQFF. In nucleotides, the CDR3 is TGCGCCAGCAGCTTATGGGGGGGGGGTTCCTACAATGAGCAGTTCTTC.

This clonotype has at least ten counts. The chain joins TRBV12-3 or TRBV12-4 to TRBJ2-3; a weak D match, TRBD1 (6 bases). The CDR3 sequence is 14 residues long. V gave up 4 bases and J gave up 2 bases, with 10 bases separating them. The DNA for the CDR3 is TGTGCCAGCAGTTACAGGGAACCCACAGATACGCAGTATTTT. Protein: CASSYREPTDTQYF.

The rearrangement links TRBV28 to TRBJ2-2; TRBD1 is a possible D gene (6 bases). The CDR3 is 17 residues long. V was pared by 5 bases and J by 4 bases, with 20 bases between. The germline gives CDR1 MDHEN, CDR2 SYDVKM. The CDR3 reads CASSQQQGTFGTGELFF. CDR3 bases: TGTGCCAGCAGTCAACAACAGGGTACGTTCGGCACCGGGGAGCTGTTTTTT.

This sequence joins TRBV30 and TRBJ2-3, with 11 positions matching TRBD2. This CDR3 comprises 15 residues. J lost 6 bases, V lost 4 bases, and 9 bases had no gene match. Germline CDR1 is GTSNPN and CDR2 is SVGIG (reference sequence). The CDR3 DNA follows: TGTGCCTGGACTGGACTAGCGGGTATCGCTGATACGCAGTATTTT. Translated: CAWTGLAGIADTQYF.

V is TRBV20-1 and J is TRBJ2-5, with 12 bases that match TRBD2. Germline CDR1 is DFQATT and CDR2 is SNEGSKA (reference sequence). Losses at the gene ends were 0 bases for V and 3 bases for J; bases not matched to a gene: 2. The CDR3 consists of 15 residues. The CDR3 DNA follows: TGCAGTGCTAGAGAAGGACTAGCGGGGAAAGAGACCCAGTACTTC. It specifies CSAREGLAGKETQYF.

The rearrangement uses TRBV28 and TRBJ1-4; D call uncertain. V gave up 2 bases and J gave up 8 bases, with 12 bases separating them. The CDR3 contains 14 residues. Germline V gene lookup returns CDR1 MDHEN and CDR2 SYDVKM. The CDR3 here is CASSLLRTGEKLFF. The CDR3 DNA reads as TGTGCCAGCAGTTTACTCCGGACCGGGGAAAAACTGTTTTTT.

This clonotype showed up just a few times. V gene TRBV7-3 combines with J gene TRBJ2-3; 7 bases are shared with TRBD1. CDR3 length equals 19 residues. J was trimmed by 2 bases and V by 2 bases; bases with no gene match: 16. Germline V gives CDR1 SGHTA, CDR2 FQGTGA. The CDR3 DNA is TGTGCCAGCAGCTTAGGAGGCCAGGGGGAATGGTATAACACAGATACGCAGTATTTT. As protein: CASSLGGQGEWYNTDTQYF.

This clonotype was seen many times. This rearrangement joins TRBV4-3 to TRBJ2-3; D not resolved. V was shortened by 3 bases and J by 6 bases, with 4 bases between the two germline ends. The CDR3 has 11 amino acids. From germline, CDR1 is LGHNA and CDR2 YSLEER. CDR3 bases: TGCGCCAGCAGCCAGCGGGATACGCAGTATTTT. Protein sequence: CASSQRDTQYF.

The CDR3 region has the DNA TGTGCCAGCAGCGTACGACAGGACCAAAACTATGGCTACACCTTC. Translated, it gives CASSVRQDQNYGYTF. The V gene is TRBV9, the J gene TRBJ1-2; weak D call: TRBD1 (6 bases). Deletions cut 1 base from V and 2 bases from J, with 12 bases between. The CDR3 contains 15 residues. Germline V lookup: CDR1 SGDLS, CDR2 YYNGEE.

The J gene is TRBJ1-2, the V gene TRBV7-2; maybe TRBD1 (5 bases). Looked up from germline, CDR1 is SGHTA and CDR2 is FQGNSA. This CDR3 region has 13 residues. Trimming removed 2 bases at V and 6 bases at J, with 10 bases between. The CDR3 DNA sequence: TGTGCCAGCAGCTTAAGGCTAGGGGATGGCTACACCTTC. The encoded protein is CASSLRLGDGYTF.

This rearrangement joins TRBV28 to TRBJ2-3, with 12 bases matching TRBD2. V shed 6 bases and J 6 bases; nucleotides not matched to a gene: 7. The CDR3 totals 15 residues. CDR1 and CDR2 (germline): MDHEN, SYDVKM. The CDR3 DNA is TGTGCCAGCAGCGCTAGCGGGGGGGCCAAGGATACGCAGTATTTT. This translates into CASSASGGAKDTQYF.

The gene calls are TRBV27 and TRBJ2-1; D could derive from TRBD1 or TRBD2 (5 bases each). The V end lost 5 bases, the J end lost 6 bases, and 23 bases lay between the germline ends. The CDR3 has 17 residues. Per germline, CDR1 MNHEY and CDR2 SMNVEV (reference sequence). In DNA, the CDR3 is TGTGCCAGCAGTGGCGAGGGGCCCCCTGTTCCTATCAATGAGCAGTTCTTC. Translating it yields CASSGEGPPVPINEQFF.

This clonotype came up many times. The chain uses TRBV20-1 and TRBJ1-2; tentatively, D is TRBD1 (5 bases). Germline lookup yields CDR1 DFQATT and CDR2 SNEGSKA (reference sequence). This CDR3 has 11 amino acids. With 6 bases removed from V and 8 bases from J, the gap between germline ends came to 13 bases. The CDR3 coding sequence is TGCAGTGCCCCGAGGGGAGGCGGCTACACCTTC. It specifies CSAPRGGGYTF.

The chain links TRBV9 to TRBJ1-6; D uncertain. The CDR3 runs to 17 residues. Per germline, CDR1 SGDLS and CDR2 YYNGEE. V lost 0 bases and J lost 5, with 15 bases in between. The CDR3 region is CASSVGVWPGDNSPLHF. CDR3 DNA sequence: TGTGCCAGCAGCGTAGGGGTCTGGCCGGGCGATAATTCACCCCTCCACTTT.

This clonotype was found many times. The gene calls are TRBV6-6 and TRBJ1-2, with 10 bases lining up with TRBD1. This CDR3 has 17 residues. The J segment lost 2 bases and the V segment lost 5 bases, leaving 11 bases of the junction unmatched. The germline gives CDR1 MNHNY, CDR2 SVGAGI (reference sequence). The CDR3 DNA is TGTGCCAGCAGTCAGAGGGACAGGGGCCTCCAAAACTATGGCTACACCTTC. Encoded protein: CASSQRDRGLQNYGYTF.

This clonotype was seen only a few times. This rearrangement joins TRBV14 to TRBJ1-2; TRBD1 aligns across 10 bases. Unmatched junction bases numbered 8, after V lost 1 base and J lost 12 bases. CDR1 SGHDN and CDR2 FVKESK come from the germline V gene. CDR3 size: 14 residues. CDR3 bases: TGTGCCAGCAGCCAAGGACAGGGGGCATTTGGGGACACCTTC. It codes for CASSQGQGAFGDTF.

The V gene is TRBV19, the J gene TRBJ2-1, with D possibly TRBD2 on 6 matching bases. Trimming took 6 bases from V and 4 from J, leaving 16 bases between them. Per germline, CDR1 LNHDA and CDR2 SQIVND (reference sequence). There are 15 residues in the CDR3. In DNA, the CDR3 is TGTGCCAGTAGGATGGGTAGCGGACCGTACAATGAGCAGTTCTTC. Its translation is CASRMGSGPYNEQFF.

This clonotype was seen a handful of times. This chain uses TRBV6-1 with TRBJ1-5; D not resolved. Trimming pared 4 bases from V and 0 bases from J, leaving 7 bases between. Germline V lookup: CDR1 MNHNS, CDR2 SASEGT. The CDR3 consists of 14 residues. CDR3 amino acids: CASSGEYSNQPQHF. The CDR3 DNA follows: TGTGCCAGCAGTGGGGAGTATAGCAATCAGCCCCAGCATTTT.

The rearrangement joins TRBV5-6 to TRBJ2-7; TRBD2 agrees at 8 bases. From germline, CDR1 is SGHDT and CDR2 YYEEEE. The CDR3 loop spans 15 amino acids. V trimming: 0 bases; J trimming: 3 bases; junction bases outside the gene matches: 5. The CDR3 region has the DNA TGTGCCAGCAGCTTGGCCTCGGGACTAGACTACGAGCAGTACTTC. This codes for CASSLASGLDYEQYF.

The V and J genes are TRBV9 and TRBJ2-1; 8 bases fit TRBD1. V dropped 0 bases and J dropped 5; count of bases not matched to a gene: 4. Germline V gene sequence: CDR1 SGDLS, CDR2 YYNGEE. The CDR3 is made up of 15 amino acids. The CDR3 is CASSVGTGRNNEQFF. The CDR3 coding sequence is TGTGCCAGCAGCGTAGGGACAGGGAGGAACAATGAGCAGTTCTTC.

This clonotype was seen more than once but under ten times. This may stem from a read error, because a much larger clone lies one nucleotide away. The chain has TRBV2 and TRBJ1-2; D gene uncertain. Germline V CDR1 and CDR2: SNHLY, FYNNEI. V was trimmed by 4 bases and J by 4 bases, leaving 4 bases between them. This CDR3 region has 11 residues. CDR3 nucleotides: TGTGCCAGCAGTGCCCTCTATGGCTACACCTTC. It translates to CASSALYGYTF.

This clonotype turned up a few times. The junction shows a germline mismatch at one end, possibly a read error. The chain uses TRBV30 and TRBJ2-7; 8 nucleotides line up with TRBD1. CDR1 and CDR2 (germline): GTSNPN, SVGIG (reference sequence). The CDR3 has 13 residues. The CDR3 here is CAWSVGTGGEQYF. CDR3 nucleotide sequence: TGCGCCTGGAGTGTAGGGACAGGTGGCGAGCAGTACTTC.

This rearrangement joins TRBV27 to TRBJ1-4; no definite D call. The CDR3 totals 15 residues. CDR1 is MNHEY, CDR2 SMNVEV, per germline (reference sequence). The CDR3 region has the DNA TGTACCAACAGTCGATCGGGGTTGACTAATGAAAAACTGTTTTTT. Encoded protein: CTNSRSGLTNEKLFF.

This clonotype was observed a few times. The chain joins TRBV7-2 to TRBJ2-3; D could derive from TRBD1 or TRBD2 (7 bases each). This CDR3 has 18 residues. In germline, CDR1 is SGHTA, CDR2 FQGNSA. The ends were cut back, 2 bases at V and 3 bases at J, with 21 bases in the middle. The CDR3 DNA sequence: TGTGCCAGCAGCTTAAGGGAAGTCAGGGGGGGGAAAACAGATACGCAGTATTTT. Amino acid sequence: CASSLREVRGGKTDTQYF.

The chain's CDR3 is CASSLAGGRHYGYTF. The CDR3 DNA reads as TGCGCCAGCAGCTTGGCGGGGGGGCGTCACTATGGCTACACCTTC. The genes are TRBV5-1 and TRBJ1-2; D may be TRBD1 (6 bases). The V and J ends lost 0 bases and 3 bases respectively, with 12 bases between them. The CDR3 spans 15 residues. Germline values: CDR1 SGHRS, CDR2 YFSETQ.

This clonotype was seen more than once but under ten times. The chain joins TRBV6-6 to TRBJ2-1; D unclear. V dropped 2 bases and J dropped 10 bases, with 15 bases sitting between them. The V gene's germline CDR1 is MNHNY and CDR2 SVGAGI (reference sequence). This CDR3 is built from 14 residues. CDR3 sequence (DNA): TGTGCCAGCAGTTACCCCGACGGCGTTCGGGAGCAGTTCTTC. Translation: CASSYPDGVREQFF.

With regard to this clonotype: Its ends do not fully match the called genes, so a read error is possible. This sequence joins TRBV19 and TRBJ2-7, with 7 bases aligning to TRBD1. The CDR3 has 12 residues. The germline V gene has CDR1 LNHDA and CDR2 SQIVND (reference sequence). The CDR3 bases are TGTGCCTGTAGGGGACAGTCCTACGAGCAGTACTTC. Its protein product is CACRGQSYEQYF.

This clonotype was observed a few times. The V call is TRBV5-8, the J call TRBJ1-5; D not resolved. The CDR3 has 15 residues. V was shortened by 2 bases and J by 5 bases, with 14 bases between the two germline ends. Germline V lookup: CDR1 SGHTS, CDR2 YDEGEE. The DNA for the CDR3 is TGTGCCAGCAGCTTAAAGGGTCAGTCTTATCAGCCCCAGCATTTT. Its protein is CASSLKGQSYQPQHF.

The chain employs TRBV4-3 and TRBJ1-1; D unresolved. V was clipped by 0 bases and J by 6 bases, with 14 bases between them. The CDR3 extends over 15 amino acids. Germline loops: CDR1 LGHNA, CDR2 YSLEER. The CDR3 nucleotides are TGCGCCAGCAGCCAAGATCGGGGTTTTTCAGCTGAAGCTTTCTTT. It is translated as CASSQDRGFSAEAFF.